A selection of T cell receptor beta chains follows, all from one sample in a study of cytomegalovirus exposure and HLA in healthy donors. Sequenced by immunoSEQ multiplex PCR; TCRdb stores in-frame clones only, minus some. The table shows 150,000 to 200,000 clones, with under 85% occurring only once. Sequencing was carried out using PBMCs. The source is a woman aged 25-40 years in good health and CMV-seronegative. Each CDR3 is given with its conserved first and last residue. D genes are given only for firm matches. Not all rows give a size; the values are once, few, many and, for expanded clones, a class.

v_gene: TRBV5-4; j_gene: TRBJ1-1; d_gene: TRBD1; abundance: once; CDR3nt: TGTGCCAGCAGCTTGGGGAGCTTGGGTACAGGGGGCTTGAACACTGAAACTTTCTTT; CDR3aa: CASSLGSLGTGGLNTETFF
v_gene: TRBV6-5; j_gene: TRBJ1-1; d_gene: TRBD1; abundance: few; CDR3nt: TGTGCCAGTAACCAGGGGGTGGGCACTGAAGCTTTCTTT; CDR3aa: CASNQGVGTEAFF
v_gene: TRBV9; j_gene: TRBJ1-4; d_gene: -; abundance: -; CDR3nt: TGTGCCAGCAGCGTAGCTACGGGGGGGACCTGGGACGAAAAACTGTTTTTT; CDR3aa: CASSVATGGTWDEKLFF
v_gene: TRBV28; j_gene: TRBJ1-2; d_gene: TRBD1; abundance: -; CDR3nt: TGTGCCAGCAGCTCGGGACAGGGGGAGGGCTACACCTTC; CDR3aa: CASSSGQGEGYTF
v_gene: TRBV15; j_gene: TRBJ2-7; d_gene: TRBD2; abundance: -; CDR3nt: TGTGCCACCAGCAGAATATCAGCGGGAGGGCCGTACGAGCAGTACTTC; CDR3aa: CATSRISAGGPYEQYF
v_gene: TRBV5-4; j_gene: TRBJ2-3; d_gene: TRBD2; abundance: -; CDR3nt: TGTGCCAGCAGCTGGGGCCCTAGCGGGGGGAAAGATACGCAGTATTTT; CDR3aa: CASSWGPSGGKDTQYF
v_gene: TRBV2; j_gene: TRBJ1-4; d_gene: TRBD1; abundance: -; CDR3nt: TGTGCCAGGATGGGACAGGGTGCCGAAAAACTGTTTTTT; CDR3aa: CARMGQGAEKLFF
v_gene: TRBV6-4; j_gene: TRBJ1-1; d_gene: TRBD1; abundance: -; CDR3nt: TGTGCCAGCAGTCCCGGGACAGGGAACACTGAAGCTTTCTTT; CDR3aa: CASSPGTGNTEAFF
v_gene: TRBV5-5; j_gene: TRBJ1-3; d_gene: TRBD1; abundance: -; CDR3nt: TGTGCCAGCAGCTTCTCCCTCACTGCCGGGACAGGCACTGGAAACACCATATATTTT; CDR3aa: CASSFSLTAGTGTGNTIYF
v_gene: TRBV10-1; j_gene: TRBJ2-7; d_gene: TRBD2; abundance: -; CDR3nt: TGCGCCAGCAGTCTGTGTTCTGGGGAAAAGCGGGAGTGGTCCTACGAGCAGTACTTC; CDR3aa: CASSLCSGEKREWSYEQYF
v_gene: TRBV7-2; j_gene: TRBJ2-7; d_gene: -; abundance: -; CDR3nt: TGTGCCAGCAGCCCGAGCTCCTACGAGCAGTACTTC; CDR3aa: CASSPSSYEQYF
v_gene: TRBV19; j_gene: TRBJ2-1; d_gene: TRBD2; abundance: once; CDR3nt: TGTGCCAGTAGGACCGGGACTATTCGTGAGCAGTTCTTC; CDR3aa: CASRTGTIREQFF
v_gene: TRBV7-3; j_gene: TRBJ2-7; d_gene: TRBD1; abundance: -; CDR3nt: TGTGCCAGCAGCCTCACCGGGACAGGGTCGAACTACGAGCAGTACTTC; CDR3aa: CASSLTGTGSNYEQYF
v_gene: TRBV27; j_gene: TRBJ2-7; d_gene: -; abundance: -; CDR3nt: TGTGCCAGCAGTCCCAACCTAGGCTACGAGCAGTACTTC; CDR3aa: CASSPNLGYEQYF
v_gene: TRBV10-1; j_gene: TRBJ1-1; d_gene: -; abundance: -; CDR3nt: TGCGCCAGCAGTGAGAAGGGGGAGGGCACTGAAGCTTTCTTT; CDR3aa: CASSEKGEGTEAFF
v_gene: TRBV19; j_gene: TRBJ1-2; d_gene: -; abundance: -; CDR3nt: TGTGCCAGTAGTATAGATGCGGAGACAGGCTACGGCTACACCTTC; CDR3aa: CASSIDAETGYGYTF
v_gene: TRBV20-1; j_gene: TRBJ1-2; d_gene: TRBD1; abundance: once; CDR3nt: TGCAGTGCTAAGGACAGGGCAGGCTACACCTTC; CDR3aa: CSAKDRAGYTF
v_gene: TRBV4-2; j_gene: TRBJ1-4; d_gene: -; abundance: -; CDR3nt: TGTGCCAGCAGCCAAGCAGGCAGGGCTGAACTGTTTTTT; CDR3aa: CASSQAGRAELFF
v_gene: TRBV5-4; j_gene: TRBJ2-7; d_gene: TRBD1; abundance: -; CDR3nt: TGTGCCAGCAGCTTGGGTTGGCAGGGGGCCTACGAGCAGTACTTC; CDR3aa: CASSLGWQGAYEQYF
v_gene: TRBV28; j_gene: TRBJ1-2; d_gene: TRBD1; abundance: -; CDR3nt: TGTGCCAGCAGTTACAGGGGGCGGTTCGATGGCTACACCTTC; CDR3aa: CASSYRGRFDGYTF
v_gene: TRBV19; j_gene: TRBJ2-5; d_gene: TRBD2; abundance: once; CDR3nt: TGTGCCAGTAGTTTTGGACTAGCGGGAGCCCACGAGACCCAGTACTTC; CDR3aa: CASSFGLAGAHETQYF
v_gene: TRBV5-4; j_gene: TRBJ2-3; d_gene: TRBD2; abundance: -; CDR3nt: TGTGCCAGCAGCCCGGGACTACGCACAGATACGCAGTATTTT; CDR3aa: CASSPGLRTDTQYF
v_gene: TRBV7-2; j_gene: TRBJ1-2; d_gene: -; abundance: once; CDR3nt: TGTGCCAGCAGCTTAGCATCCAGGGGTGGCTACACCTTC; CDR3aa: CASSLASRGGYTF
v_gene: TRBV15; j_gene: TRBJ1-2; d_gene: TRBD1; abundance: once; CDR3nt: TGTGCCACCAGCAGGGATACAGGGGGCTCTGGCTACACCTTC; CDR3aa: CATSRDTGGSGYTF
v_gene: TRBV5-1; j_gene: TRBJ1-2; d_gene: -; abundance: -; CDR3nt: TGCGCCAGCAGCTTGGCTTTCCATGGCTACACCTTC; CDR3aa: CASSLAFHGYTF
v_gene: TRBV6-5; j_gene: TRBJ1-1; d_gene: -; abundance: -; CDR3nt: TGTGCCACCACTAAGGGGTGGGGGGCTGAAGCTTTCTTT; CDR3aa: CATTKGWGAEAFF
v_gene: TRBV5-5; j_gene: TRBJ1-4; d_gene: -; abundance: -; CDR3nt: TGTGCCAGCAGGATATCATACAGTGGTGAAAAACTGTTTTTT; CDR3aa: CASRISYSGEKLFF
v_gene: TRBV7-9; j_gene: TRBJ1-2; d_gene: -; abundance: -; CDR3nt: TGTGCCACACTACACCCAACGTGGAAAGTCGGCTACACCTTC; CDR3aa: CATLHPTWKVGYTF
v_gene: TRBV29-1; j_gene: TRBJ2-7; d_gene: TRBD2; abundance: -; CDR3nt: TGCAGTGGGGGAGGGACTTCCTACGAGCAGTACTTC; CDR3aa: CSGGGTSYEQYF
v_gene: TRBV2; j_gene: TRBJ2-7; d_gene: -; abundance: -; CDR3nt: TGTGCCAGCAAGGACGGGGCTCTCGGGGGCTACGAGCAGTACTTC; CDR3aa: CASKDGALGGYEQYF
v_gene: TRBV5-1; j_gene: TRBJ2-3; d_gene: -; abundance: -; CDR3nt: TGCGCCAGCAGCCGAGCGGAGCTACTCACAGATACGCAGTATTTT; CDR3aa: CASSRAELLTDTQYF
v_gene: TRBV18; j_gene: TRBJ1-1; d_gene: TRBD1; abundance: -; CDR3nt: TGTGCCAGCTCGGGACAGGGTTGGGGGAACACTGAAGCTTTCTTT; CDR3aa: CASSGQGWGNTEAFF
v_gene: TRBV4-2; j_gene: TRBJ2-4; d_gene: TRBD1; abundance: few; CDR3nt: TGTGCCAGCAGCCAGGCGGGACAGGTGATAGCCAAAAACATTCAGTACTTC; CDR3aa: CASSQAGQVIAKNIQYF
v_gene: TRBV6-1; j_gene: TRBJ2-7; d_gene: -; abundance: -; CDR3nt: TGTGCCAGCATGGGCAGGGATACCTACGAGCAGTACTTC; CDR3aa: CASMGRDTYEQYF
v_gene: TRBV10-1; j_gene: TRBJ2-1; d_gene: TRBD2; abundance: -; CDR3nt: TGCGCCAGCAGTGGGGGAGCGGGGGGGACCAATGAGCAGTTCTTC; CDR3aa: CASSGGAGGTNEQFF
v_gene: TRBV6-4; j_gene: TRBJ1-5; d_gene: -; abundance: -; CDR3nt: TGTGCCAGCAAGCTTTCCGCCGGGGTCAATCAGCCCCAGCATTTT; CDR3aa: CASKLSAGVNQPQHF
v_gene: TRBV28; j_gene: TRBJ1-2; d_gene: TRBD1; abundance: -; CDR3nt: TGTGCCAGCAGTAGAGGACAGGGCGGCTACACCTTC; CDR3aa: CASSRGQGGYTF
v_gene: TRBV5-4; j_gene: TRBJ1-2; d_gene: TRBD1; abundance: -; CDR3nt: TGTGCCAGCAGCTCCAAAGACAGGGCCAGGGACTATGGCTACACCTTC; CDR3aa: CASSSKDRARDYGYTF
v_gene: TRBV28; j_gene: TRBJ2-5; d_gene: -; abundance: -; CDR3nt: TGTGCCAGCAGCTACCTGGTACAAGAGACCCAGTACTTC; CDR3aa: CASSYLVQETQYF
v_gene: TRBV7-8; j_gene: TRBJ1-1; d_gene: -; abundance: -; CDR3nt: TGTGCCAGCAGCTTAGGTGGCACTATGGCTACTGAAGCTTTCTTT; CDR3aa: CASSLGGTMATEAFF
v_gene: TRBV29-1; j_gene: TRBJ2-5; d_gene: -; abundance: -; CDR3nt: TGCAGCGGGAGGACAGCCAGGGAGACCCAGTACTTC; CDR3aa: CSGRTARETQYF
v_gene: TRBV28; j_gene: TRBJ1-2; d_gene: TRBD1; abundance: few; CDR3nt: TGTGCCAGCAGAGAGGGACAGAAAGTAGATGGCTACACCTTC; CDR3aa: CASREGQKVDGYTF
v_gene: TRBV9; j_gene: TRBJ1-5; d_gene: -; abundance: -; CDR3nt: TGTGCCAGCAGCGTAGGGGCGGGTCAGCCCCAGCATTTT; CDR3aa: CASSVGAGQPQHF
v_gene: TRBV10-3; j_gene: TRBJ1-4; d_gene: -; abundance: few; CDR3nt: TGTGCCATCGGGGCCTCGGACAGAAGGGGGGAAAAACTGTTTTTT; CDR3aa: CAIGASDRRGEKLFF
v_gene: TRBV27; j_gene: TRBJ1-3; d_gene: TRBD1; abundance: -; CDR3nt: TGTGCCAGCAGCCCGACAGGGGACGTCTCTGGAAACACCATATATTTT; CDR3aa: CASSPTGDVSGNTIYF